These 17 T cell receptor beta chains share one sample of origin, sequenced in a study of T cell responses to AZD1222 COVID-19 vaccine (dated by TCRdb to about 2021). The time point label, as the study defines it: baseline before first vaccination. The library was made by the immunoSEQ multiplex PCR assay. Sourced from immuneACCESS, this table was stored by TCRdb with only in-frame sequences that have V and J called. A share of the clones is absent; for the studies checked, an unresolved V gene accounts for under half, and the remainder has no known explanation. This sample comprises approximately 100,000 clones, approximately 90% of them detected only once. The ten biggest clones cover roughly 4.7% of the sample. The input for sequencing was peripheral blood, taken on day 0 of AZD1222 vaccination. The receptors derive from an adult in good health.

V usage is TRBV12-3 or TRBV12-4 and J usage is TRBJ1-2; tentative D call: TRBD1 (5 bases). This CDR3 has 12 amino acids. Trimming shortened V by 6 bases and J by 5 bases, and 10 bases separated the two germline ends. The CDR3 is CASRTVTYGYTF. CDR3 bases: TGTGCCAGCAGGACAGTTACTTATGGCTACACCTTC.

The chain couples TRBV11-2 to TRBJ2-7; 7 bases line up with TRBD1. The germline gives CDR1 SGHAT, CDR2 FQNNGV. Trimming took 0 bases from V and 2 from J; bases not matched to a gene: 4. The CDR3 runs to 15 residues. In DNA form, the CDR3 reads TGTGCCAGCAGCTTAGACAGGGGGAATGCCTACGAGCAGTACTTC. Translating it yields CASSLDRGNAYEQYF.

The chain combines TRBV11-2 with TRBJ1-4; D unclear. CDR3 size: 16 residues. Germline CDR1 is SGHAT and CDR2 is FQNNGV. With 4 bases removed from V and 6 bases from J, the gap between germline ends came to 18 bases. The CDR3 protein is CASSSPRNLGDEKLFF. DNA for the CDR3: TGTGCCAGCAGCTCCCCCCGCAACCTGGGAGATGAAAAACTGTTTTTT.

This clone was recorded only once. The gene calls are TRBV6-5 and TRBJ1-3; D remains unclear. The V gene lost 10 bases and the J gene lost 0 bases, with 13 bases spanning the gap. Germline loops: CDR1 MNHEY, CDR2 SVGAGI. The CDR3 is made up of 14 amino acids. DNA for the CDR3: TGTGCCACCAGGCGGACGTCCTCTGGAAACACCATATATTTT. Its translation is CATRRTSSGNTIYF.

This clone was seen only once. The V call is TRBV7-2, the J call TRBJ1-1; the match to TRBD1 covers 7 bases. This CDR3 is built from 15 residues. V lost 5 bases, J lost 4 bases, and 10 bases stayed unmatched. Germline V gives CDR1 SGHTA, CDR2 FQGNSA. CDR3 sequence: CASSVTQGIGTEAFF. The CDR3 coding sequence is TGTGCCAGCAGCGTCACACAGGGGATTGGCACTGAAGCTTTCTTT.

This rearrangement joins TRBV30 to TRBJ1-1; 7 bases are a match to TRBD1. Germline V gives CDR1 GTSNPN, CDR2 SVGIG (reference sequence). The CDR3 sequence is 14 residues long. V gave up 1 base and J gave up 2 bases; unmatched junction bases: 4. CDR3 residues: CAWSGQGVNTEAFF. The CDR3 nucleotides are TGTGCCTGGAGTGGTCAGGGGGTAAACACTGAAGCTTTCTTT.

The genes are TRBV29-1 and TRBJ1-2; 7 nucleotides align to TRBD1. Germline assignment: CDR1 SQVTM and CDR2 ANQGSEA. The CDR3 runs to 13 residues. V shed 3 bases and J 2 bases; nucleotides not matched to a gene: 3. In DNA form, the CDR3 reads TGCAGCGTTGAGACAGGGACAAACTATGGCTACACCTTC. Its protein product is CSVETGTNYGYTF.

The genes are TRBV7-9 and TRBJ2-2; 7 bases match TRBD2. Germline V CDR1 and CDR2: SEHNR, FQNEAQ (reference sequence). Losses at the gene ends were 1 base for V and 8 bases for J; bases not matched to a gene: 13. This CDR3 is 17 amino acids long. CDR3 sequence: CASSLVRLASGSGELFF. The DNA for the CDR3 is TGTGCCAGCAGCTTAGTCCGGCTGGCTAGCGGCTCGGGGGAGCTGTTTTTT.

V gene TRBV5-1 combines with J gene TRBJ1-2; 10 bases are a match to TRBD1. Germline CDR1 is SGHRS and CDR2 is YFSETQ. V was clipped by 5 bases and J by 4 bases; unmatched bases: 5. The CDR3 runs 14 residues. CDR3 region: CASRQTGGIYGYTF. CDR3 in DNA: TGCGCCAGCAGGCAGACAGGGGGCATCTATGGCTACACCTTC. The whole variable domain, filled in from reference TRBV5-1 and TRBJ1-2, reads KAGVTQTPRYLIKTRGQQVTLSCSPISGHRSVSWYQQTPGQGLQFLFEYFSETQRNKGNFPGRFSGRQFSNSRSEMNVSTLELGDSALYLCASRQTGGIYGYTFGSGTRLTVV.

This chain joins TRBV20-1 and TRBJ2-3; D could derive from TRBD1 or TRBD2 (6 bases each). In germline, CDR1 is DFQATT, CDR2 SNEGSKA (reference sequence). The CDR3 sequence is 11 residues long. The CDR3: CSPGAPDTQYF. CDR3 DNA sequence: TGCAGCCCGGGGGCGCCAGATACGCAGTATTTT.

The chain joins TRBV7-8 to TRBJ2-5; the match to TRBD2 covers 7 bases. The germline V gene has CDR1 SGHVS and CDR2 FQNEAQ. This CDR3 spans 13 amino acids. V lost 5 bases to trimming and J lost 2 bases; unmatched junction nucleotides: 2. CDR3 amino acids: CASSRRGQETQYF. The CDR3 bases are TGTGCCAGCAGCCGGCGGGGGCAAGAGACCCAGTACTTC.

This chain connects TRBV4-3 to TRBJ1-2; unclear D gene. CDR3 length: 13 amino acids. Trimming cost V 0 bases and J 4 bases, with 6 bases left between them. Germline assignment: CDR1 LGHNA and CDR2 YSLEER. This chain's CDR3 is CASSQEQSYGYTF. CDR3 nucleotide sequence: TGCGCCAGCAGCCAAGAACAGTCCTATGGCTACACCTTC.

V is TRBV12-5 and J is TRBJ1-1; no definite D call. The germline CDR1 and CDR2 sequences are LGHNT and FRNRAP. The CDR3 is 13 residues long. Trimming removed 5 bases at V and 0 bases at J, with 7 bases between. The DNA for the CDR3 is TGTGCTAGTGGTCTCTCGGTGAACACTGAAGCTTTCTTT. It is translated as CASGLSVNTEAFF.

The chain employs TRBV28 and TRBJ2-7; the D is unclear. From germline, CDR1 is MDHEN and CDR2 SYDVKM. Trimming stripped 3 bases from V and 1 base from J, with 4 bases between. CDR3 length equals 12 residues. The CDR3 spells CASSLGSYEQYF. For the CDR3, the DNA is TGTGCCAGCAGTTTGGGATCCTACGAGCAGTACTTC.

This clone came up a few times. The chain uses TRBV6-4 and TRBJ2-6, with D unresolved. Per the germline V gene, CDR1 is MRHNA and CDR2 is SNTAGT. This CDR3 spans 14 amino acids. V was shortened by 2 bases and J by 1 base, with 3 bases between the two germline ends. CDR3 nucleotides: TGTGCCAGCAGTGACGGGTCTGGGGCCAACGTCCTGACTTTC. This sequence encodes CASSDGSGANVLTF.

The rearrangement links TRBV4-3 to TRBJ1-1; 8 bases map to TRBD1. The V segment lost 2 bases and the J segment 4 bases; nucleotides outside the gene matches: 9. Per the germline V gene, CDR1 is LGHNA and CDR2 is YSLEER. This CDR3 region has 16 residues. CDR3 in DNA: TGCGCCAGCAGCCAAACCTCCGGGACAGGAGGCACTGAAGCTTTCTTT. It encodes CASSQTSGTGGTEAFF.

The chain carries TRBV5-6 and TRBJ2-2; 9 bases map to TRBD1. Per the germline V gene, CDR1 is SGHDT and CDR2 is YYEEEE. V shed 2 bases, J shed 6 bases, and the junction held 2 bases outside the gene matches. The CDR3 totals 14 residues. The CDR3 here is CASSFGTGPGELFF. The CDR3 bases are TGTGCCAGCAGCTTTGGGACAGGGCCCGGGGAGCTGTTTTTT.